These T cell receptor beta chains were read from a single sample in a study of patients with pleural tuberculosis. From the reads, TCRdb called clonotypes with MiXCR, one entry per CDR3 protein. There are about 50,000 distinct CDR3 sequences in the sample; 7.3% occur only once, and 15% to 20% lies in the top ten. Every receptor here comes from a human donor with pleural tuberculosis. Each CDR3 is given with its conserved first and last residue. D genes are given only for firm matches. A row's size may be missing; if present it is once, few, many or a size class.

>-|11|TRBV28|many|TRBJ1-2
TGTGCCAGCCGCCTCGGGGATGGCTACACCTTC
CASRLGDGYTF
>TRBD1|11|TRBV10-2|few|TRBJ2-1
TGCGCCAGCACAGGGGGCTCTGAGCAGTTCTTC
CASTGGSEQFF
>TRBD2|12|TRBV27|many|TRBJ2-1
TGTGCCAGCAGTTCCCGTAGCGGGACACAGTTCTTC
CASSSRSGTQFF
>TRBD1|14|TRBV2|many|TRBJ1-1
TGTGCCAGCAAGGACAGGGGGCTGAACACTGAAGCTTTCTTT
CASKDRGLNTEAFF
>-|13|TRBV28|once|TRBJ1-1
TGTGTCAGCTCACTCGACGGGAACACCGAAGCTTTCTTT
CVSSLDGNTEAFF
>TRBD2|17|TRBV12-3/TRBV12-4|many|TRBJ2-1
TGTGCCAGCAGTCCGACTAGCCTGGTTAAGTCCTACAATGAGCAGTTCTTC
CASSPTSLVKSYNEQFF
>-|15|TRBV6-2/TRBV6-3|-|TRBJ2-7
TGTGCCAGCAGTTACTCGGGTTTCGACCCCTACGAGCAGTACTTC
CASSYSGFDPYEQYF
>-|12|TRBV11-1|many|TRBJ1-5
TGTGCCAGCAGCTTAGGGGGGCAGCCCCAGCATTTT
CASSLGGQPQHF
>-|17|TRBV19|many|TRBJ1-5
TGTGCCAGTAGTATAGTGGAGGGTACCTTCGCCAATCAGCCCCAGCATTTT
CASSIVEGTFANQPQHF
>-|10|TRBV29-1|-|TRBJ1-1
TGCAGCGGCATGAACACTGAAGCTTTCTTT
CSGMNTEAFF
>-|12|TRBV5-1|-|TRBJ2-7
TGCGCCAGCAGCGAAACGACCTACGAGCAGTACTTC
CASSETTYEQYF
>-|14|TRBV12-3/TRBV12-4|many|TRBJ1-2
TGTGCCAGCAGTTTAGAGCAGGGGAACTATGGCTACACCTTC
CASSLEQGNYGYTF
>-|16|TRBV11-1|many|TRBJ2-3
TGTGCCAGCAGCTTAGCGGGCAGGGAGTACACAGATACGCAGTATTTT
CASSLAGREYTDTQYF
>TRBD2|15|TRBV9|few|TRBJ2-1
TGTGCCAGCAGCGTAGGGCCCCTAGCGGGAACTGAGCAGTTCTTC
CASSVGPLAGTEQFF
>-|16|TRBV14|-|TRBJ2-2
TGTGCCAGCAGCCAAGTAATAGCGGCGAACACCGGGGAGCTGTTTTTT
CASSQVIAANTGELFF
>-|14|TRBV11-1|many|TRBJ1-1
TGTGCCAGCAGCCCTACCGGGGGCACGACTGAAGCTTTCTTT
CASSPTGGTTEAFF
>TRBD2|18|TRBV6-2/TRBV6-3|-|TRBJ2-5
TGTGCCAGCAGTTTCTCGACTAGCGGGAGATTTTGGGAAGAGACCCAGTACTTC
CASSFSTSGRFWEETQYF
>TRBD2|14|TRBV27|many|TRBJ2-1
TGTGCCAGCAGTCCGCCTAGCGGCTACAATGAGCAGTTCTTC
CASSPPSGYNEQFF
>-|14|TRBV19|many|TRBJ2-5
TGTGCCAGTAGTATGGCAGCGCTTCAAGAGACCCAGTACTTC
CASSMAALQETQYF
>-|14|TRBV11-2|many|TRBJ2-7
TGTGCCAGCAGCTTATTGAGACTCCACTACGAGCAGTACTTC
CASSLLRLHYEQYF
>-|15|TRBV19|once|TRBJ2-3
TGTGCCAGTAGTTCAGCTAGCATCGGGGCAGATACGCAGTATTTT
CASSSASIGADTQYF
>-|15|TRBV5-1|-|TRBJ1-1
TGCGCCAGCAGCTTGCAAGCCACCTTGAACACTGAAGCTTCCTTT
CASSLQATLNTEASF
>-|14|TRBV6-1|many|TRBJ1-5
TGTGCCAGCAGCAGCCGGGACGGGTCACAGCCCCAGCATTTT
CASSSRDGSQPQHF
>TRBD2|16|TRBV4-2|many|TRBJ2-3
TGTGCCAGCAGCCCAAGGACTAGCGCAAGCACAGATACGCAGTATTTT
CASSPRTSASTDTQYF
>-|14|TRBV9|-|TRBJ2-1
TGTGCCAGCAGCGTTTTGTTCGGGTGGGGTGAGCAGTTCTTC
CASSVLFGWGEQFF
>-|13|TRBV19|many|TRBJ2-1
TGTGCCAGTAGTACCCGAAGGATTTCTGAGCAGTTCTTC
CASSTRRISEQFF
>-|14|TRBV20-1|many|TRBJ2-7
TGCAGTGCTAGAGTGAGTTACCCCGGGGAGAAGCAGTACTTC
CSARVSYPGEKQYF
>-|16|TRBV6-2/TRBV6-3|many|TRBJ1-1
TGTGCCAGCAGTTACTCTATACCGGACAGATACACTGAAGCTTTCTTT
CASSYSIPDRYTEAFF
>TRBD1|15|TRBV11-2|many|TRBJ1-2
TGTGCCAGCAGCAAAAACAGGGGCTCTAACTATGGCTACACCTTC
CASSKNRGSNYGYTF
>-|16|TRBV10-3|many|TRBJ1-1
TGTGCCATCAGTGGTGGGGTGGGGGCTTTGAACACTGAAGCTTTCTTT
CAISGGVGALNTEAFF
>-|15|TRBV9|few|TRBJ1-1
TGTGCCAGCAGCACCCTGATGGACGGCCTGGCCCCGGCTTTCTTT
CASSTLMDGLAPAFF
>-|14|TRBV27|many|TRBJ1-1
TGTGCCAGCAGCCCCCATGGGGTAGGCACTGAAGCTTTCTTT
CASSPHGVGTEAFF
>-|12|TRBV20-1|many|TRBJ1-4
TGCAGTGCTAGAGTACACAGGGAGAAACTGTTTTTT
CSARVHREKLFF
>-|16|TRBV4-2|many|TRBJ2-3
TGTGCCAGCAGCCAAGAGTTGCGAACAAGCACAGATACGCAGTATTTT
CASSQELRTSTDTQYF
>TRBD1|16|TRBV7-1|many|TRBJ1-1
TGTGCCAGCAGCTCCCACGCTGGACAGGGGTGGGCTGAAGCTTTCTTT
CASSSHAGQGWAEAFF
>-|11|TRBV7-2|many|TRBJ2-3
TGTGCCAGCAGCAGAGACCCGACGCAGTATTTT
CASSRDPTQYF
>-|12|TRBV18|many|TRBJ2-7
TGTGCCAGCTCACCCTTTCCTTCCGAGCAGTACTTC
CASSPFPSEQYF
>TRBD1|16|TRBV2|many|TRBJ1-4
TGTGCCAGCAGTGATGTTGGAGTGACAGGGGGAGAAAAACTGTTTTTT
CASSDVGVTGGEKLFF
>TRBD2|16|TRBV28|many|TRBJ2-7
TGTGCCAGCAGTTTTACCCAACTAGCGGGAGACTACGAGCAGTACTTC
CASSFTQLAGDYEQYF
>TRBD2|15|TRBV28|many|TRBJ2-1
TGTGCCTCCTCCAGCGGGGCATTCTCCTACAATGAGCAGTTCTTC
CASSSGAFSYNEQFF
>-|14|TRBV30|-|TRBJ1-4
TGTGCCTGGAGCGCAAACCGGGGGAATGAAAAACTGTTTTTT
CAWSANRGNEKLFF
>-|14|TRBV20-1|many|TRBJ2-5
TGCAGTGCTAGCCCTAGGAGGCTCCAAGAGACCCAGTACTTC
CSASPRRLQETQYF
>TRBD2|15|TRBV28|many|TRBJ2-1
TGTGCCAGCAGTCTGGAAGCGGGAGCGGTTAATGAGCAGTTCTTC
CASSLEAGAVNEQFF
>-|14|TRBV4-1|many|TRBJ1-3
TGCGCCAGCAGCCAACTAAGCTCTGGAAACACCATATATTTT
CASSQLSSGNTIYF
>-|15|TRBV4-1|many|TRBJ1-1
TGCGCCAGCAGCCAAGGTGACGGGGTGAACACTGAAGCTTTCTTT
CASSQGDGVNTEAFF
>-|15|TRBV2|many|TRBJ2-1
TGTGCCAGCAGTCCACTTTCGAGCTCCTACAATGAGCAGTTCTTC
CASSPLSSSYNEQFF
>TRBD2|14|TRBV28|many|TRBJ2-7
TGTGCCAGCAGTTTATGGGCGGGAGCAGGCGAGCAGTACTTC
CASSLWAGAGEQYF
>TRBD1|14|TRBV2|many|TRBJ1-2
TGTGCCAGCAGTGATGACAGGGTAGGGGGTGGCTACACCTTC
CASSDDRVGGGYTF
>-|14|TRBV20-1|many|TRBJ2-5
TGCAGTGCTAGAGCCTTGGAGGGCGAAGAGACCCAGTACTTC
CSARALEGEETQYF
>-|13|TRBV20-1|many|TRBJ2-3
TGCAGTGCTAAGACAGGAAGCACAGATACGCAGTATTTT
CSAKTGSTDTQYF
>TRBD1|14|TRBV4-1|many|TRBJ1-2
TGCGCCAGCAGCCACCCGGACAGGAACTATGGCTACACCTTC
CASSHPDRNYGYTF
>-|15|TRBV11-2|many|TRBJ2-4
TGTGCCAGCAGCCGTCGGATGGGCAGGGAAAACATTCAGTACTTC
CASSRRMGRENIQYF
>-|13|TRBV20-1|many|TRBJ1-2
TGCAGTGCTCGCGCCCTAGTTCGGGGAGTCTACACCTTC
CSARALVRGVYTF
>-|12|TRBV19|-|TRBJ2-1
TGTGCCACGCGGACTAACTACAATGAGCAGCTCTTC
CATRTNYNEQLF
>-|13|TRBV20-1|many|TRBJ2-5
TGCAGTGCTCCGATGGGATCGCAAGAGACCCAGTACTTC
CSAPMGSQETQYF
>TRBD2|17|TRBV20-1|many|TRBJ2-1
TGCAGTGCTAGAGATCCCCAACTAGCGGGAGACTACAATGAGCAGTTCTTC
CSARDPQLAGDYNEQFF
>-|15|TRBV12-3/TRBV12-4|large|TRBJ2-6
TGTGCCAGCAGGACCGGACAGTCTGGGGCCAACGTCCTGACTTTC
CASRTGQSGANVLTF
>-|14|TRBV28|many|TRBJ1-5
TGTGCCAGCAGTCCCACCCTTACCCAGCAGCCCCAGCATTTT
CASSPTLTQQPQHF
>TRBD1|17|TRBV4-2|many|TRBJ1-3
TGTGCCAGCAGCCAAGAGGGGGACAGGGGACCCGGAAACACCATATATTTT
CASSQEGDRGPGNTIYF
>-|18|TRBV12-1|many|TRBJ1-2
TGTGCCAGCAGCTTTTCTGGTTTGGGGAAACCGGGTGGCTATGGCTACACCTTC
CASSFSGLGKPGGYGYTF